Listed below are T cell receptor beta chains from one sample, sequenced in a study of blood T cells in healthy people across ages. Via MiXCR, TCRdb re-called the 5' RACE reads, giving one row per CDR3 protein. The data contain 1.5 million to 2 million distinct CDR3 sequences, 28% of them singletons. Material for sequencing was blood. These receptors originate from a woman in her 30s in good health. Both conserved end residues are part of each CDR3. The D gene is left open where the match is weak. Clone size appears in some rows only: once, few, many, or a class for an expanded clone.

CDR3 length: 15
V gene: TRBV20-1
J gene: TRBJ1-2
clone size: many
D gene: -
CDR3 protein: CSARWGPVANYGYTF
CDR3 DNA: TGCAGTGCCCGTTGGGGGCCGGTAGCTAACTATGGCTACACCTTC

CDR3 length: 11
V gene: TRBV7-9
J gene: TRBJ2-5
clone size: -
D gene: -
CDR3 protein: CASSQSEEQYF
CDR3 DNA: TGTGCCAGCAGTCAAAGCGAGGAGCAGTACTTC

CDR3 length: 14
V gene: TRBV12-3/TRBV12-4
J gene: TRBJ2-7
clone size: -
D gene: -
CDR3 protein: CANSPRDFQGRQYF
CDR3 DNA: TGTGCCAACAGTCCCCGGGACTTCCAGGGTAGGCAGTACTTC

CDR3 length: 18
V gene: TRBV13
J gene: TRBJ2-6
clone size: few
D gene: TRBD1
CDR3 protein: CASSPGQGLSSGANVLTF
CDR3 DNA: TGTGCCAGCAGCCCCGGACAGGGCCTTAGCTCTGGGGCCAACGTCCTGACTTTC

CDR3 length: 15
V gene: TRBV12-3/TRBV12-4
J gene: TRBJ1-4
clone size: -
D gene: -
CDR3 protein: CASSQLGQGNGKLFF
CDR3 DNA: TGTGCCAGCAGCCAGCTGGGGCAGGGTAATGGAAAACTGTTTTTT

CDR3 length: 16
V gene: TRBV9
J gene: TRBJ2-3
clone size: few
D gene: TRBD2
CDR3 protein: CASSKGSGVPTDTQYF
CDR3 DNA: TGTGCCAGCAGCAAAGGTAGCGGGGTTCCCACAGATACGCAGTATTTT

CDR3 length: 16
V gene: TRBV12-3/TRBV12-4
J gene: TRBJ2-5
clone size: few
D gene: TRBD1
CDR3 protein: CASSTRQGPNQETQYF
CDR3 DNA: TGTGCCAGCAGCACACGACAGGGCCCCAACCAAGAGACCCAGTACTTC

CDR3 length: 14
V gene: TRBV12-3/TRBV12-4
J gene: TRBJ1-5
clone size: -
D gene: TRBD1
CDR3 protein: CASSYKTGNQPQHF
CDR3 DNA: TGTGCCAGCAGTTATAAGACAGGGAATCAGCCCCAGCATTTT

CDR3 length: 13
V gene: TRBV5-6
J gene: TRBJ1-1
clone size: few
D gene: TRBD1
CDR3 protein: CVSRPKDRGDAFF
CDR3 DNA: TGTGTCAGCAGACCAAAAGACAGGGGCGATGCTTTCTTT

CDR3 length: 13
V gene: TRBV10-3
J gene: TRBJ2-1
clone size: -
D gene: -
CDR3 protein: CAISDELQETQFF
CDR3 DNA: TGTGCCATCAGTGACGAGCTCCAGGAGACCCAGTTCTTC

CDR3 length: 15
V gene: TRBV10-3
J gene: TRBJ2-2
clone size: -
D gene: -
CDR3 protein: CAIRLGGVNTGELFF
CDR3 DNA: TGTGCCATCAGACTAGGAGGGGTGAACACCGGGGAGCTGTTTTTT

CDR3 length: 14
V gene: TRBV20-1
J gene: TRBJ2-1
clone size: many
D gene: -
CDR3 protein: CSARDPGRGNEQFF
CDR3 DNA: TGCAGTGCTAGAGACCCGGGACGAGGGAATGAGCAGTTCTTC

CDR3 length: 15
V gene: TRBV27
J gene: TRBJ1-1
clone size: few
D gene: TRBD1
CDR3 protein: CASSPLQGMNTEAFF
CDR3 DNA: TGTGCCAGCAGTCCCCTACAGGGGATGAACACTGAAGCTTTCTTT

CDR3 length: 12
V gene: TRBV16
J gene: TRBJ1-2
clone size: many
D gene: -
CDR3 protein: CASSQDRNGYTF
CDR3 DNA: TGTGCCAGCAGCCAAGACAGGAACGGCTACACCTTC

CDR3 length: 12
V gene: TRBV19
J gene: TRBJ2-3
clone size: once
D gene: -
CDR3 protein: CASSMQSDTQYF
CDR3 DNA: TGTGCCAGTAGTATGCAATCAGATACGCAGTATTTT

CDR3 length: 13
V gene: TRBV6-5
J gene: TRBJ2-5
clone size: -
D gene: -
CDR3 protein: CANGRGLGETQYF
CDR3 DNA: TGTGCCAACGGACGGGGGCTGGGAGAGACCCAGTACTTC

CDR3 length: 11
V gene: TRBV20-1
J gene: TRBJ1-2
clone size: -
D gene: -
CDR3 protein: CSANYRDGYTF
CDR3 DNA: TGCAGTGCTAACTACAGGGATGGCTACACCTTC

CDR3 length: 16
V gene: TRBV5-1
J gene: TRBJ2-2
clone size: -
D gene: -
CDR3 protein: CASSLGRDPNTGELFF
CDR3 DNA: TGCGCCAGCAGCTTGGGCCGAGACCCGAACACCGGGGAGCTGTTTTTT

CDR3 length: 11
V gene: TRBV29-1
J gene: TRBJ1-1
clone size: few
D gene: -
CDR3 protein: CSTEYQGTAFF
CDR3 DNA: TGCAGCACCGAATATCAGGGTACAGCTTTCTTT

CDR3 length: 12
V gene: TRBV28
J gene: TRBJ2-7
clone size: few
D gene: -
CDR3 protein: CASLGPVYEQYF
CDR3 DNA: TGTGCCAGCTTGGGACCCGTCTACGAGCAGTACTTC

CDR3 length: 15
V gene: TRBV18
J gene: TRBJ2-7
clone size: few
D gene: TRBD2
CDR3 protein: CASSRRGREDGEQYF
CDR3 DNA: TGTGCCAGCTCACGTCGCGGGAGGGAGGACGGGGAGCAGTACTTC

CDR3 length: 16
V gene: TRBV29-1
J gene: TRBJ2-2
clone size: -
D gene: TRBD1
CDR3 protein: CSAGAKGAGNTGELFF
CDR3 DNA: TGCAGCGCCGGTGCCAAGGGGGCAGGGAACACCGGGGAGCTGTTTTTT

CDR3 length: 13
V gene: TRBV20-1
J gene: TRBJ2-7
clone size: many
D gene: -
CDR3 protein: CSAREAIHYEQYF
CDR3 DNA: TGCAGTGCTAGAGAAGCAATTCACTACGAGCAGTACTTC

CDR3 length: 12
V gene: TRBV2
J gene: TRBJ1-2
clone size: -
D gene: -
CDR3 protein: CASTGNVYGYTF
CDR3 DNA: TGTGCCAGCACCGGGAATGTCTATGGCTACACCTTC

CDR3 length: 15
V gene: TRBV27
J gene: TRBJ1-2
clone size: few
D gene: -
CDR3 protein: CASSLRSGLLYGCTF
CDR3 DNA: TGTGCCAGCAGTTTACGATCAGGGTTACTCTATGGCTGCACCTTC

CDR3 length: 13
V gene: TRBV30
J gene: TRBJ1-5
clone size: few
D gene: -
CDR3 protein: CAWTGPLGWPQHF
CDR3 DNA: TGTGCCTGGACAGGGCCCCTAGGTTGGCCCCAGCATTTT

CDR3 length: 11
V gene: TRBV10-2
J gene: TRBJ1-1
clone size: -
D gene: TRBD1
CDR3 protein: CASSAGQGAFF
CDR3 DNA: TGCGCCAGCAGTGCGGGACAGGGGGCTTTCTTT

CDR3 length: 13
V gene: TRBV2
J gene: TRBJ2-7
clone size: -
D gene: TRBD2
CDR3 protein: CATNLLAGDEQYF
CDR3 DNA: TGTGCCACCAACCTTTTAGCGGGAGACGAGCAGTACTTC

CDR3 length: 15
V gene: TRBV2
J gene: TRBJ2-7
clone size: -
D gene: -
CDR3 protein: CADAAQGLVSYEQYF
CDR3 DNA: TGTGCCGACGCAGCCCAAGGACTTGTGTCTTACGAGCAGTACTTC

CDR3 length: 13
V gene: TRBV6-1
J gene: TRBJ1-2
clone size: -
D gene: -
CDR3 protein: CASRAGLPPGYTF
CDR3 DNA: TGTGCCAGCAGGGCGGGCCTACCCCCTGGCTACACCTTC

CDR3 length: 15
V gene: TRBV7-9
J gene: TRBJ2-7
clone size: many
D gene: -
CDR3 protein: CASSLEGGPSYEQYF
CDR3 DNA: TGTGCCAGCAGCTTAGAAGGAGGACCCTCCTACGAGCAGTACTTC

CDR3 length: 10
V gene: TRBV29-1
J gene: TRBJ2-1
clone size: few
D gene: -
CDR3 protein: CSEPCYEQFF
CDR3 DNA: TGCAGCGAACCTTGTTATGAGCAGTTCTTC

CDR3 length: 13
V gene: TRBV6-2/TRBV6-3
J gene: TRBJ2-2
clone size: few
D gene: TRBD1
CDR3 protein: CASGGQGAGELFF
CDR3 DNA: TGTGCCAGCGGTGGACAGGGGGCAGGGGAGCTGTTTTTT

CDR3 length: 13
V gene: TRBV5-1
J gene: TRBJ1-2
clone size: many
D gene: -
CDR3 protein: CASSSTVNYGYTF
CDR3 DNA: TGCGCCAGCAGCTCGACAGTTAACTATGGCTACACCTTC

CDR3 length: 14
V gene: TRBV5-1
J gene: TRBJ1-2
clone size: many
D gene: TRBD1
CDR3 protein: CASSSGTGRYGYTF
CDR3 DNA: TGCGCCAGCAGCTCCGGGACAGGGAGGTACGGCTACACCTTC